This TCR beta chain was recovered during a study of cytomegalovirus exposure and HLA in healthy donors. Whole-study context: Falling in the Caucasian-associated ancestry cluster were 81% of approximately 410 genotyped donors.

PCR employed 60 Vbeta and 13 Jbeta primers. TCRdb's table, derived via immunoSEQ multiplex PCR, lists solely in-frame clones and lacks some. The sample includes a few hundred thousand clones, around 90% seen only once; the top ten take about 1.8%. Trimming at V came to 11 bases and at J to 8 bases, leaving 8 bases not matched to a gene. The CDR3 has 11 residues. The germline V gene has CDR1 MNHEY and CDR2 SVGAGI. The chain recombines TRBV6-5 with TRBJ1-2; TRBD1 agrees at 7 bases. This TCR was sampled from a girl aged 2-10 years in good health and CMV-seronegative. The sequenced sample was PBMCs. CDR3 loop: CASWDSSGYTF. In DNA form, the CDR3 reads TGTGCCTCCTGGGACAGTTCCGGCTACACCTTC.